This T cell receptor beta chain was obtained from a study of T cell clonality in common variable immunodeficiency. The CDR3 runs to 12 residues. Germline V gives CDR1 SGHAT, CDR2 FQNNGV. Trimming cost V 5 bases and J 4 bases, with 9 bases left between them. This clone was seen more than once but under ten times. Its target is not known. The CDR3 end falls 3 residues outside the read, so it is completed with the germline J gene. The assay was immunoSEQ multiplex PCR, and TCRdb's table has in-frame clones only and misses some. The sample has around 19,000 clones, none seen only once. Study-wide points: Patient heterogeneity in the CVID cohort limited correlations between repertoire features and clinical complications. Reportedly, TCR beta sequences from common variable immunodeficiency showed fewer deletions and N-nucleotide insertions.

This chain joins TRBV11-2 and TRBJ2-7; D might be TRBD2 (5 bases). Input material: peripheral blood mononuclear cells. This sequence originates from a human donor with common variable immunodeficiency. The sequenced part of the CDR3 DNA is TGTGCCAGCAGCCCCGGACTGTACGAG. It is translated as CASSPGLYE. The complete CDR3 protein is CASSPGLYEQYF. The variable domain in full, completed from reference TRBV11-2 and TRBJ2-7, reads EAGVAQSPRYKIIEKRQSVAFWCNPISGHATLYWYQQILGQGPKLLIQFQNNGVVDDSQLPKDRFSAERLKGVDSTLKIQPAKLEDSAVYLCASSPGLYEQYFGPGTRLTVT.